The 7 T cell receptor beta chains below all came from one sample that was sequenced in a study of T cells after yellow fever vaccination. TCRdb processed the 5' RACE reads anew with MiXCR; each CDR3 protein has one entry. The repertoire consists of roughly 150,000 distinct CDR3 sequences, with under 7% occurring once and the leading ten covering over 0.55%. The starting material was CD4+ T cells sorted from PBMCs, obtained 10 days after the yellow fever booster vaccination. All receptors derive from a man aged 25 to 45 who received the YFV17D yellow fever vaccine.

This clonotype was observed many times. The chain is built from TRBV5-6 and TRBJ2-3; D may be TRBD2 (6 bases). The CDR3 covers 14 residues. Germline CDR1 SGHDT, CDR2 YYEEEE. V was cut by 4 bases and J by 5 bases, with 14 bases left in between. For the CDR3, the DNA is TGTGCCAGCAGCCCTAGGACTACACTAGATACGCAGTATTTT. Translation gives CASSPRTTLDTQYF.

CDR3 coding DNA: TGTGCCAGCTCACCACCGGGACAGGGGTTTCAGTACTTC. It codes for CASSPPGQGFQYF. The chain combines TRBV18 with TRBJ2-4; TRBD1 matches at 10 bases. V lost 0 bases and J lost 11; bases outside the gene matches: 1. The CDR3 spans 13 residues. Germline values: CDR1 KGHSH, CDR2 LQKENI.

This clonotype came up many times. V is TRBV5-1 and J is TRBJ2-7; D may be TRBD2 (8 bases). CDR1 SGHRS and CDR2 YFSETQ come from the germline V gene. V was clipped by 4 bases and J by 4 bases, with 18 bases between them. CDR3 length equals 15 residues. The CDR3 DNA follows: TGCGCCAGCAGCCCGGGAGGGACAGAGTTTTACGAGCAGTACTTC. Amino acids: CASSPGGTEFYEQYF.

The chain uses TRBV4-3 and TRBJ1-1; D gene uncertain. CDR1 and CDR2 (germline): LGHNA, YSLEER. Trimming took 0 bases from V and 4 from J, leaving 9 bases between them. The CDR3 is 14 amino acids. The CDR3 nucleotides read TGCGCCAGCAGCCAAGATTACAGATCCACTGAAGCTTTCTTT. Amino acid sequence: CASSQDYRSTEAFF.

This clonotype was seen only a few times. The chain employs TRBV3-1 and TRBJ2-2; TRBD2 matches 8 bases. From germline, CDR1 is LGHDT and CDR2 YNNKEL (reference sequence). CDR3 length equals 15 residues. Unmatched junction bases numbered 8, after V lost 8 bases and J lost 3 bases. CDR3 DNA sequence: TGTGCCAGCCGAGGGGCGGGAGGACACACCGGGGAGCTGTTTTTT. Its translation is CASRGAGGHTGELFF.

This clonotype was observed many times. The chain couples TRBV28 to TRBJ1-1, with a possible D match to TRBD1 (5 bases). The CDR3 has 15 residues. Trimming pared 2 bases from V and 4 bases from J, leaving 14 bases between. The germline gives CDR1 MDHEN, CDR2 SYDVKM. The CDR3 loop is CASSLAGKLGTEAFF. The CDR3, as DNA: TGTGCCAGCAGTTTAGCAGGGAAGCTTGGCACTGAAGCTTTCTTT.

The chain combines TRBV6-5 with TRBJ2-5; D gene unclear. The CDR3 runs 17 residues. With 2 bases removed from V and 5 bases from J, the gap between germline ends came to 21 bases. The germline CDR1 and CDR2 sequences are MNHEY and SVGAGI. The CDR3 DNA follows: TGTGCCAGCAGTTACGGGGTATCGCTGGGCCAACGCGAGACCCAGTACTTC. This codes for CASSYGVSLGQRETQYF.